A selection of T cell receptor beta chains follows, all from one sample in a study of T cell changes during pregnancy in multiple sclerosis. The method was immunoSEQ multiplex PCR; TCRdb's version includes in-frame clones alone and lacks a portion of them. The table lists tens of thousands of clones, 85% to 95% of them singletons. The sample in question was CD4+ T cells from peripheral blood mononuclear cells, obtained after pregnancy. All receptors come from a female donor with multiple sclerosis, enrolled in a pregnancy study. Both conserved end residues are part of each CDR3. Fields, in order: J gene, V gene, D gene, clone size, CDR3 DNA, CDR3 protein. A D gene is named only where the DNA matches it firmly. Size values are once, few and many counts, or a class for expanded clones, and some rows have none.

TRBJ1-1	TRBV29-1	-	-	TGCAGCGTTCGGTCGGGTATGAACACTGAAGCTTTCTTT	CSVRSGMNTEAFF
TRBJ2-1	TRBV2	TRBD2	-	TGTGCCAGCAGTGAATCGGCGGGAGCGGTCAATGAGCAGTTCTTC	CASSESAGAVNEQFF
TRBJ2-7	TRBV6-5	TRBD2	-	TGTGCCAGCATCAGACTAGCGGGTTCCTACGAGCAGTACTTC	CASIRLAGSYEQYF
TRBJ1-6	TRBV5-1	TRBD1	-	TGCGCCAGCAGCGGTACAGGGGAAGGAGTTTCACCCCTCCACTTT	CASSGTGEGVSPLHF
TRBJ2-6	TRBV19	TRBD1	-	TGTGCCAGTAGTACCACTATGGGACAGGGGGCTTTTGGGGCCAACGTCCTGACTTTC	CASSTTMGQGAFGANVLTF
TRBJ1-1	TRBV6-5	-	few	TGTGCCAGCAGTTACTCCGCGGGACTCCTGAACACTGAAGCTTTCTTT	CASSYSAGLLNTEAFF
TRBJ1-2	TRBV18	-	-	TGTGCCAGCTCACCACAGGCGGCCGCTAACTATGGCTACACCTTC	CASSPQAAANYGYTF
TRBJ1-1	TRBV6-6	-	-	TGTGCCAGCAGTTATCGTCCAGGGTACACTGAAGCTTTCTTT	CASSYRPGYTEAFF
TRBJ2-3	TRBV4-3	TRBD1	-	TGCGCCAGCAGCCAAGAAATGGGGAGACAGGGCCCCACAGATACGCAGTATTTT	CASSQEMGRQGPTDTQYF
TRBJ1-1	TRBV30	TRBD1	-	TGTGCCTGGAGCCGACAGGGGAACACTGAAGCTTTCTTT	CAWSRQGNTEAFF
TRBJ1-5	TRBV7-9	-	-	TGTGCCAGCAGCTTAGACGGGGTAGGTCAGCCCCAGCATTTT	CASSLDGVGQPQHF
TRBJ1-2	TRBV14	-	-	TGTGCCAGCAGCCCAAACACCTTC	CASSPNTF
TRBJ2-1	TRBV5-1	TRBD2	-	TGCGCCAGCAGCTGGGGGGGTAGTGAGCAGTTCTTC	CASSWGGSEQFF
TRBJ1-2	TRBV30	-	-	TGTGCCTGGAGACGGGCGGGGCGCGATGGCTACACCTTC	CAWRRAGRDGYTF
TRBJ2-5	TRBV30	-	-	TGTGCCTGGTCGGCTAGCATGAAGACCCAGTACTTC	CAWSASMKTQYF
TRBJ1-3	TRBV7-2	TRBD1	-	TGTGCCAGCAGCTTAGCGGACAGGTCTGGAAACACCATATATTTT	CASSLADRSGNTIYF
TRBJ2-7	TRBV30	-	once	TGTGCCTGGAGTTTGGCAGTCTTTCCAGGGGATCCCTACGAGCAGTACTTC	CAWSLAVFPGDPYEQYF
TRBJ2-7	TRBV5-6	-	-	TGTGCCAGCAGCCTGGGACTCACCACCTACGAGCAGTACTTC	CASSLGLTTYEQYF
TRBJ1-5	TRBV11-2	-	-	TGTGCCAGCAGCTTAGATGGCGGTAGCAATCAGCCCCAGCATTTT	CASSLDGGSNQPQHF
TRBJ2-7	TRBV5-1	TRBD2	-	TGCGCCAGCAGCTTGGTCGCTAGCGGGAGTGGCGAGCAGTACTTC	CASSLVASGSGEQYF
TRBJ2-7	TRBV7-9	-	-	TGTGCCAGCAGCCGCGGGACGGTAAGCTCCTACGAGCAGTACTTC	CASSRGTVSSYEQYF
TRBJ2-7	TRBV4-2	-	-	TGTGCCAGCAGCCCCTCAGACAGGAACTACGAGCAGTACTTC	CASSPSDRNYEQYF
TRBJ2-5	TRBV7-9	-	-	TGTGCCAGCAGCTTAGGACAGAAAGAGACCCAGTACTTC	CASSLGQKETQYF
TRBJ2-1	TRBV5-4	-	-	TGTGCCAGCAGCCTGGACAAATCCTACAATGAGCAGTTCTTC	CASSLDKSYNEQFF
TRBJ2-3	TRBV29-1	-	once	TGCAGCGTTGAAGTAGGCGGGTTGGATACGCAGTATTTT	CSVEVGGLDTQYF
TRBJ1-2	TRBV27	TRBD1	-	TGTGCCAGCAGCCCGACAGGGGGCTATGGCTACACCTTC	CASSPTGGYGYTF
TRBJ2-1	TRBV27	-	-	TGTGCCAGCAGCGGACTAGTCAGGGGCTACAATGAGCAGTTCTTC	CASSGLVRGYNEQFF